The 9 T cell receptor beta chains presented below share a single source sample, sequenced in a study of early stage breast cancer tumors. The table came from immunoSEQ multiplex PCR; TCRdb's copy has only in-frame clones and leaves some out. The sample includes about 51,000 clones, about 77% of them seen just once. Material for sequencing was blood. Receptors originate from a person aged 40 to 50 with breast cancer.

The chain couples TRBV10-2 to TRBJ1-3, with TRBD1 matching over 8 bases. Germline CDR1 and CDR2: WSHSY and SAAADI. Trimming removed 2 bases from V and 4 bases from J; junction bases left unmatched: 4. This CDR3 has 15 residues. The CDR3 sequence: CASSEGRGRGNTIYF. The CDR3 coding sequence is TGCGCCAGCAGTGAGGGCAGGGGGCGGGGAAACACCATATATTTT.

The rearrangement links TRBV14 to TRBJ2-1; D gene ambiguous. Germline CDR1 and CDR2: SGHDN and FVKESK. Deletions cut 1 base from V and 7 bases from J, with 17 bases between. The CDR3 is 16 residues long. CDR3 region: CASSQVRALAENEQFF. DNA for the CDR3: TGTGCCAGCAGCCAAGTTAGGGCGTTAGCAGAAAATGAGCAGTTCTTC.

The chain carries TRBV18 and TRBJ2-2; weak D call: TRBD2 (5 bases). Per the germline V gene, CDR1 is KGHSH and CDR2 is LQKENI. V shed 3 bases and J shed 4 bases, with 12 bases lying between them. This CDR3 has 15 amino acids. The DNA of the CDR3 is TGTGCCAGCTCACCCCTCGAGGGAATCACCGGGGAGCTGTTTTTT. This gives the protein CASSPLEGITGELFF.

The V and J genes are TRBV6-1 and TRBJ1-1; 8 positions agree with TRBD1. The CDR3 has 15 amino acids. Germline values: CDR1 MNHNS, CDR2 SASEGT. Unmatched junction bases numbered 8, after V lost 5 bases and J lost 3 bases. The CDR3 protein is CASSPDRVGYTEAFF. Written as DNA, the CDR3 is TGTGCCAGCAGTCCGGACAGGGTAGGGTACACTGAAGCTTTCTTT.

The chain links TRBV4-1 to TRBJ2-1; D is unresolved. The CDR3 sequence is 12 residues long. Trimming took 0 bases from V and 9 from J, leaving 6 bases between them. The germline CDR1 and CDR2 sequences are MGHRA and YSYEKL. CDR3 DNA sequence: TGCGCCAGCAGCCAAGATGTAGGTGAGCAGTTCTTC. This encodes CASSQDVGEQFF.

The chain employs TRBV5-1 and TRBJ2-7, with TRBD1 identical over 7 bases. The CDR3 is made up of 15 amino acids. Per germline, CDR1 SGHRS and CDR2 YFSETQ. After removal of 4 bases from V and 2 bases from J, the junction contained 9 bases not matched to a gene. CDR3 coding DNA: TGCGCCAGCAGCGGTGGGACAGCTAGTGCCTACGAGCAGTACTTC. Translated: CASSGGTASAYEQYF.

This rearrangement joins TRBV7-8 to TRBJ2-7; D is uncertain. Germline CDR1 is SGHVS and CDR2 is FQNEAQ. The CDR3 sequence is 12 residues long. V lost 0 bases and J lost 5, with 5 bases in between. Here the CDR3 reads CASSLAVNEQYF. CDR3 coding DNA: TGTGCCAGCAGCTTAGCGGTTAACGAGCAGTACTTC.

The CDR3 bases are TGCGCCAGCAGCTTGGTGGCAGGACAGGATGAAAAACTGTTTTTT. Protein sequence: CASSLVAGQDEKLFF. The V and J genes are TRBV5-1 and TRBJ1-4; 7 bases are a match to TRBD1. CDR3 size: 15 residues. Germline V gene lookup returns CDR1 SGHRS and CDR2 YFSETQ. With 0 bases clipped from V and 6 bases from J, the junction kept 5 bases outside the gene matches.

The V gene is TRBV7-2, the J gene TRBJ2-7, with 7 bases identical to TRBD2. The CDR3 is made up of 17 amino acids. Germline V gene sequence: CDR1 SGHTA, CDR2 FQGNSA. V dropped 2 bases and J dropped 3; count of bases not matched to a gene: 13. CDR3 amino acids: CASSLKSGDYGDYEQYF. The CDR3 DNA reads as TGTGCCAGCAGCTTAAAGTCGGGGGACTACGGGGACTACGAGCAGTACTTC.